This T cell receptor beta chain was obtained from a study of molecular identifiers for immune sequencing clone quantification. A note on this clonotype: One end of the junction fails to match germline, which may point to a read error.

TCRdb reprocessed the PCR reads with MiXCR, giving one entry per CDR3 protein. The sample has some 100,000 distinct CDR3 sequences; around 33% are singletons. The CDR3 spans 13 residues. The chain carries TRBV12-3 or TRBV12-4 and TRBJ1-5; D unresolved. Specimen: naive CD8+ T cells from blood, with Jurkat cell RNA spiked in. The subset denotes: FACS-sorted CD8+CD4-CCR7+CD45RA+ naive T cells. This receptor was identified in a human donor in good health. Some libraries in this study had Jurkat cell RNA spiked in. CDR3 nucleotide sequence: TGTGTCAGCAATACCGGGAGCAATCAGCCCCAGCATTTT. This codes for CVSNTGSNQPQHF.